Following are 22 T cell receptor beta chains from one sample sequenced in a study of T cell responses to AZD1222 COVID-19 vaccine. Produced via immunoSEQ multiplex PCR; TCRdb's table is partial and in-frame only. The data hold approximately 150,000 clones, with about 90% observed a single time. Specimen: peripheral blood, collected 28 days after the second AZD1222 dose. The origin of the receptors is an adult who received the AZD1222 COVID-19 vaccine.

V is TRBV9 and J is TRBJ2-7, with D possibly matching TRBD1 (6 bases). V was clipped by 0 bases and J by 7 bases, with 11 bases between them. The CDR3 has 13 amino acids. Germline CDR1 and CDR2: SGDLS and YYNGEE. The CDR3: CASSVAVGAEQYF. As DNA, the CDR3 is TGTGCCAGCAGCGTAGCGGTGGGGGCAGAGCAGTACTTC.

The V call is TRBV11-2, the J call TRBJ1-2; 8 bases are a match to TRBD1. V gave up 10 bases and J gave up 4 bases; unmatched junction bases: 11. CDR3 length: 14 residues. Germline V gene lookup returns CDR1 SGHAT and CDR2 FQNNGV. The DNA of the CDR3 is TGTGCCACCGAAAGGGACAGGAGACTCTATGGCTACACCTTC. Translating it yields CATERDRRLYGYTF. Using reference TRBV11-2 and TRBJ1-2 for the parts outside the CDR3, the full variable domain is EAGVAQSPRYKIIEKRQSVAFWCNPISGHATLYWYQQILGQGPKLLIQFQNNGVVDDSQLPKDRFSAERLKGVDSTLKIQPAKLEDSAVYLCATERDRRLYGYTFGSGTRLTVV.

The chain joins TRBV29-1 to TRBJ2-1; 9 bases fit TRBD1. Unmatched junction bases numbered 7, after V lost 7 bases and J lost 6 bases. The germline V gene has CDR1 SQVTM and CDR2 ANQGSEA. The CDR3 loop spans 13 amino acids. The CDR3 nucleotides are TGCAGCGCCAGGACAGGGGCCATCAATGAGCAGTTCTTC. Its translation: CSARTGAINEQFF.

V and J are TRBV28 and TRBJ1-3; 8 bases match TRBD1. V lost 6 bases and J lost 0; bases outside the gene matches: 4. Germline V CDR1 and CDR2: MDHEN, SYDVKM. The CDR3 consists of 15 residues. The CDR3 nucleotides read TGTGCCAGCAGCTCCCAGGGGGCCTCTGGAAACACCATATATTTT. Protein sequence: CASSSQGASGNTIYF. Full variable domain (remainder filled in from reference TRBV28 and TRBJ1-3): DVKVTQSSRYLVKRTGEKVFLECVQDMDHENMFWYRQDPGLGLRLIYFSYDVKMKEKGDIPEGYSVSREKKERFSLILESASTNQTSMYLCASSSQGASGNTIYFGEGSWLTVV.

The rearrangement uses TRBV28 and TRBJ2-7; the D gene could be TRBD1 or TRBD2 (6 bases each). Trimming took off 6 bases at V and 6 bases at J, with 18 bases between the two ends. The CDR3 covers 14 residues. CDR1 and CDR2 from the germline V gene are MDHEN and SYDVKM. The CDR3 loop is CASRLGAGSSEQYF. The CDR3 coding sequence is TGTGCCAGCAGGTTGGGGGCGGGATCTTCCGAGCAGTACTTC.

This CDR3 is CASSVEGATTNYGYTF. The CDR3 DNA reads TGTGCCAGCAGTGTGGAGGGCGCAACAACTAACTATGGCTACACCTTC. V usage is TRBV6-1 and J usage is TRBJ1-2; D gene ambiguous. V lost 4 bases, J lost 0 bases, and 15 bases lay in between. Germline V gene lookup returns CDR1 MNHNS and CDR2 SASEGT. The CDR3 is 16 residues long.

The chain combines TRBV5-1 with TRBJ2-2, with D possibly matching TRBD2 (6 bases). The ends were cut back, 4 bases at V and 5 bases at J, with 12 bases in the middle. Germline lookup yields CDR1 SGHRS and CDR2 YFSETQ. There are 14 residues in the CDR3. The CDR3 reads CASSGTFETGELFF. CDR3 nucleotide sequence: TGCGCCAGCAGCGGGACTTTTGAAACCGGGGAGCTGTTTTTT. Full variable domain (missing parts from reference TRBV5-1 and TRBJ2-2): KAGVTQTPRYLIKTRGQQVTLSCSPISGHRSVSWYQQTPGQGLQFLFEYFSETQRNKGNFPGRFSGRQFSNSRSEMNVSTLELGDSALYLCASSGTFETGELFFGEGSRLTVL.

The genes are TRBV6-5 and TRBJ2-5; D is undetermined. Trimming took 7 bases from V and 2 from J, leaving 11 bases between them. Germline V lookup: CDR1 MNHEY, CDR2 SVGAGI. The CDR3 has 13 residues. The CDR3 here is CASTGVAQETQYF. CDR3 nucleotide sequence: TGTGCCAGCACCGGCGTAGCACAAGAGACCCAGTACTTC.

The chain employs TRBV18 and TRBJ2-7, with 9 bases fitting TRBD1. V lost 2 bases to trimming and J lost 7 bases; unmatched junction nucleotides: 6. Germline V gene data show CDR1 as KGHSH and CDR2 as LQKENI. The CDR3 extends over 14 amino acids. The CDR3 sequence: CASSPTGQGGEQYF. CDR3 nucleotides: TGTGCCAGCTCACCAACGGGACAGGGAGGAGAGCAGTACTTC.

This sequence joins TRBV14 and TRBJ1-2; 7 positions match TRBD1. The CDR3 has 15 amino acids. With 4 bases clipped from V and 4 bases from J, the junction kept 9 bases outside the gene matches. The germline CDR1 and CDR2 sequences are SGHDN and FVKESK. The CDR3: CASSLNAQGIYGYTF. The CDR3 DNA reads TGTGCCAGCAGCCTTAACGCACAGGGGATCTATGGCTACACCTTC.

The CDR3 coding sequence is TGTGCCAGTAGAGATTTGTCAGGGGGACTCTATGGCTACACCTTC. Translation: CASRDLSGGLYGYTF. The chain carries TRBV19 and TRBJ1-2; 7 positions match TRBD1. This CDR3 spans 15 amino acids. V was clipped by 6 bases and J by 4 bases; unmatched bases: 11. Germline assignment: CDR1 LNHDA and CDR2 SQIVND (reference sequence).

The rearrangement joins TRBV7-2 to TRBJ1-3; D not certain. The CDR3 runs to 15 residues. Germline CDR1 SGHTA, CDR2 FQGNSA. The V end was cut by 5 bases, the J end by 0 bases, with 11 bases between. CDR3 residues: CASSLSGHSGNTIYF. In DNA, the CDR3 is TGTGCCAGCAGCCTTAGCGGGCACTCTGGAAACACCATATATTTT.

The J gene is TRBJ1-5, the V gene TRBV21-1. TRBV21-1 is flagged as a pseudogene. The CDR3 has 15 amino acids. The CDR3 DNA follows: TGTGCCAGCAGCAAAGTGGAGCCGCCGAATCAGCCCCAGCATTTT. Residues: CASSKVEPPNQPQHF.

V and J are TRBV7-9 and TRBJ2-5; possibly TRBD1 or TRBD2 for D (6 bases each). The germline V gene has CDR1 SEHNR and CDR2 FQNEAQ (reference sequence). V lost 1 base and J lost 1, with 10 bases in between. This CDR3 contains 15 residues. CDR3 in amino acids: CASSLDGGSQETQYF. The CDR3 DNA sequence: TGTGCCAGCAGCTTAGACGGGGGCAGCCAAGAGACCCAGTACTTC.

The rearrangement links TRBV5-4 to TRBJ1-3, with a tentative D call TRBD1 (6 bases). The CDR3 is made up of 16 amino acids. The germline V gene has CDR1 SGHNT and CDR2 YYREEE (reference sequence). Trimming pared 4 bases from V and 4 bases from J, leaving 18 bases between. CDR3: CASSRGGHPRGNTIYF. Here the CDR3 DNA reads TGTGCCAGCAGCAGGGGGGGACACCCGAGAGGAAACACCATATATTTT. The full variable domain, rest sourced from reference TRBV5-4 and TRBJ1-3, is ETGVTQSPTHLIKTRGQQVTLRCSSQSGHNTVSWYQQALGQGPQFIFQYYREEENGRGNFPPRFSGLQFPNYSSELNVNALELDDSALYLCASSRGGHPRGNTIYFGEGSWLTVV.

J is TRBJ2-5 and V is TRBV25-1; 9 nucleotides align to TRBD2. This CDR3 contains 13 residues. After removal of 6 bases from V and 5 bases from J, the junction contained 4 bases not matched to a gene. Germline CDR1 MGHDK, CDR2 SYGVNS. This CDR3 reads CASRLAGRETQYF. In nucleotides, the CDR3 is TGTGCCAGCAGACTAGCGGGTCGCGAGACCCAGTACTTC.

As DNA, the CDR3 is TGTGCCAGCAGCCAAAGCAGCGACTTCATAGCCTATGGCTACACCTTC. It yields the protein CASSQSSDFIAYGYTF. This rearrangement joins TRBV7-9 to TRBJ1-2; no firm D call. Germline CDR1 SEHNR, CDR2 FQNEAQ (reference sequence). Trimming removed 5 bases at V and 4 bases at J, with 20 bases between. The CDR3 spans 16 residues.

The chain combines TRBV19 with TRBJ1-2, with D hard to call. The V end lost 3 bases, the J end lost 3 bases, and 2 bases lay between the germline ends. Germline V gives CDR1 LNHDA, CDR2 SQIVND (reference sequence). The CDR3 loop spans 11 amino acids. The CDR3 DNA reads as TGTGCCAGTAGTATGGACTATGGCTACACCTTC. This gives the protein CASSMDYGYTF.

The chain couples TRBV3-1 (or the pseudogene TRBV3-2) to TRBJ2-5; the D call may be TRBD1 or TRBD2 (5 bases each). Deletions cut 1 base from V and 6 bases from J, with 9 bases between. Looked up from germline, CDR1 is LGHDT and CDR2 is YNNKEL (reference sequence). The CDR3 length is 13 residues. The CDR3 protein is CASSQAGGKTQYF. The CDR3 DNA is TGTGCCAGCAGCCAAGCTGGGGGAAAGACCCAGTACTTC.

The DNA of the CDR3 is TGTGCCAGCAGCTTAACTGGAAACACCATATATTTT. Translating it yields CASSLTGNTIYF. The genes are TRBV11-1 and TRBJ1-3; the D is unclear. V was clipped by 2 bases and J by 2 bases, with 1 base between them. The V gene's germline CDR1 is SGHAT and CDR2 FQDESV (reference sequence). The CDR3 length is 12 residues.

The chain uses TRBV28 and TRBJ1-1, with D possibly being TRBD1 (6 bases). Germline V gene sequence: CDR1 MDHEN, CDR2 SYDVKM. The CDR3 is 13 amino acids. V shed 6 bases and J shed 6 bases, with 14 bases lying between them. The CDR3 DNA is TGTGCCAGCAGGCCCACAGGGTCAGCTGAAGCTTTCTTT. This encodes CASRPTGSAEAFF.

There are a few counts of this clone. The J gene is TRBJ2-1, the V gene TRBV6-6; perhaps TRBD1 as D (5 bases). The CDR3 contains 15 residues. Germline loops: CDR1 MNHNY, CDR2 SVGAGI (reference sequence). Trimming cost V 3 bases and J 3 bases, with 12 bases left between them. The CDR3 loop reads CASSYEDSRYNEQFF. The CDR3 DNA reads TGTGCCAGCAGTTATGAAGACAGCCGCTACAATGAGCAGTTCTTC.